These 26 T cell receptor beta chains were all obtained from the same sample, sequenced in a study of T cell repertoires in cytomegalovirus infection. Their specific antigens are unknown. TCRdb re-called the reads with MiXCR, one entry per CDR3 protein. The profile shows roughly 90,000 distinct CDR3 sequences, 29% of them singletons. The sequences come from CD8+ T cells from cultured PBMCs, collected from culture after CMV antigen stimulation. These receptors all stem from a human donor in good health (CMV status not recorded). Some clones in this sample may be carry-over from other donors' samples.

This clonotype was seen only a few times. The chain employs TRBV6-6 and TRBJ2-1; TRBD2 matches 9 bases. Germline CDR1 is MNHNY and CDR2 is SVGAGI (reference sequence). With V trimmed by 0 bases and J by 7 bases, 7 bases remained unmatched. The CDR3 spans 16 residues. The CDR3 coding sequence is TGTGCCAGCAGTTACTCGTTCGCGGGGGGGACGAATGAGCAGTTCTTC. Translation: CASSYSFAGGTNEQFF.

The V call is TRBV25-1, the J call TRBJ1-2; 8 positions agree with TRBD1. This CDR3 region has 13 residues. Germline V gene data show CDR1 as MGHDK and CDR2 as SYGVNS. The J segment lost 5 bases and the V segment lost 6 bases, leaving 5 bases of the junction unmatched. Written as DNA, the CDR3 is TGTGCCAGCAGCGGGCAGGGGGCATATGGCTACACCTTC. Translation gives CASSGQGAYGYTF.

This clonotype was found a few times. The V and J genes are TRBV25-1 and TRBJ2-7; no reliable D call. Germline-derived CDR1 and CDR2 are MGHDK and SYGVNS. With 6 bases removed from V and 1 base from J, the gap between germline ends came to 7 bases. This CDR3 has 12 amino acids. The DNA of the CDR3 is TGTGCCAGCAGAGCAGTTTCCTACGAGCAGTACTTC. Translating it yields CASRAVSYEQYF.

This chain joins TRBV9 and TRBJ1-5; TRBD1 matches 9 bases. J gave up 6 bases and V 3 bases, and 10 bases lay outside the gene matches. Germline V lookup: CDR1 SGDLS, CDR2 YYNGEE. The CDR3 consists of 16 residues. For the CDR3, the DNA is TGTGCCAGCAGCGGGGGATCCGGGACAGGGATTCAGCCCCAGCATTTT. Protein product: CASSGGSGTGIQPQHF.

This clonotype was observed a few times. The chain couples TRBV3-1 to TRBJ1-1; no clear D gene. Trimming removed 5 bases at V and 10 bases at J, with 14 bases between. CDR3 length: 12 residues. Per germline, CDR1 LGHDT and CDR2 YNNKEL (reference sequence). CDR3 protein: CASSERGISAFF. The DNA of the CDR3 is TGTGCCAGCAGCGAGCGAGGCATATCAGCTTTCTTT.

V usage is TRBV11-2 and J usage is TRBJ2-1, with 13 nucleotides matching TRBD2. J gave up 7 bases and V 5 bases, and 11 bases lay outside the gene matches. This CDR3 comprises 17 residues. Germline CDR1 and CDR2: SGHAT and FQNNGV. The CDR3 loop reads CASSPNPTSGGGNEQFF. As DNA, the CDR3 is TGTGCCAGCAGCCCCAACCCAACTAGCGGGGGGGGAAATGAGCAGTTCTTC.

The chain couples TRBV20-1 to TRBJ2-7; 7 bases are shared with TRBD1. The CDR3 runs 12 residues. Germline lookup yields CDR1 DFQATT and CDR2 SNEGSKA (reference sequence). The trim removed 5 bases at V and 2 bases at J, leaving 3 bases unmatched. The CDR3 DNA is TGCAGTGCTGGGACAGAGACCTACGAGCAGTACTTC. Protein: CSAGTETYEQYF.

This clonotype was seen only a few times. This chain links TRBV4-1 with TRBJ2-1; 8 bases match TRBD2. This CDR3 spans 15 amino acids. V was clipped by 3 bases and J by 4 bases; unmatched bases: 5. The V gene's germline CDR1 is MGHRA and CDR2 YSYEKL. DNA of the CDR3: TGCGCCAGCAGCCATGGCGCGGGGGGTTACAATGAGCAGTTCTTC. It encodes CASSHGAGGYNEQFF.

The sample holds one count of this clonotype. The chain couples TRBV2 to TRBJ2-1; TRBD1 matches at 8 bases. Trimming at V came to 10 bases and at J to 6 bases, leaving 8 bases not matched to a gene. Germline-derived CDR1 and CDR2 are SNHLY and FYNNEI. This CDR3 is 13 amino acids long. In DNA form, the CDR3 reads TGTGCCACGCGACAGGGGAGAGTCAATGAGCAGTTCTTC. Protein: CATRQGRVNEQFF.

This sequence joins TRBV7-9 and TRBJ2-5; no reliable D call. The CDR3 totals 12 residues. The germline gives CDR1 SEHNR, CDR2 FQNEAQ (reference sequence). V was clipped by 2 bases and J by 4 bases, with 5 bases between them. The CDR3 DNA is TGTGCCAGCAGCTTATCGGGAGAGACCCAGTACTTC. It codes for CASSLSGETQYF.

There are a few counts of this clonotype. The V call is TRBV28, the J call TRBJ2-1, with a possible D match to TRBD2 (6 bases). Trimming removed 4 bases at V and 5 bases at J, with 18 bases between. The germline V gene has CDR1 MDHEN and CDR2 SYDVKM. The CDR3 is 16 amino acids. The CDR3 DNA sequence: TGTGCCAGCAGTTACTCGACTAGTCCCCCACACAATGAGCAGTTCTTC. Amino acid sequence: CASSYSTSPPHNEQFF.

This chain joins TRBV19 and TRBJ1-1; a possible D gene is TRBD1 (5 bases). This CDR3 has 15 amino acids. V was clipped by 5 bases and J by 4 bases, with 17 bases between them. Germline assignment: CDR1 LNHDA and CDR2 SQIVND (reference sequence). The CDR3 region is CASSPDMGVGTEAFF. CDR3 sequence (DNA): TGTGCCAGTAGTCCGGACATGGGGGTGGGCACTGAAGCTTTCTTT.

This clonotype has at least ten counts. The gene calls are TRBV7-6 and TRBJ2-7, with TRBD2 identical over 11 bases. This CDR3 contains 15 residues. The junction had 9 bases not matched to a gene; V was cut back by 4 bases and J by 7 bases. Germline assignment: CDR1 SGHVS and CDR2 FNYEAQ. The CDR3 loop is CASSSLAGGTVEQYF. For the CDR3, the DNA is TGTGCCAGCAGCTCTTTAGCGGGGGGGACGGTAGAGCAGTACTTC.

The J gene is TRBJ1-1, the V gene TRBV27, with 9 bases lining up with TRBD1. Germline-derived CDR1 and CDR2 are MNHEY and SMNVEV (reference sequence). The CDR3 totals 14 residues. V dropped 6 bases and J dropped 1; count of bases not matched to a gene: 3. The CDR3, as DNA: TGTGCCAGCAGGGTGGGACAGGGGAACACTGAAGCTTTCTTT. Protein: CASRVGQGNTEAFF.

This clonotype was detected a few times. The J gene is TRBJ2-6, the V gene TRBV6-2 or TRBV6-3, with D uncertain. The length of the CDR3 is 14 residues. Germline V gene sequence: CDR1 MNHEY, CDR2 SVGEGT. V lost 4 bases, J lost 3 bases, and 7 bases lay in between. The CDR3 reads CASSLGFGANVLTF. The CDR3 DNA follows: TGTGCCAGCAGTTTGGGCTTTGGGGCCAACGTCCTGACTTTC.

The rearrangement uses TRBV27 and TRBJ2-7, with 7 bases identical to TRBD1. Germline V gene data show CDR1 as MNHEY and CDR2 as SMNVEV (reference sequence). The CDR3 is 15 amino acids. V lost 5 bases and J lost 2; bases outside the gene matches: 9. This CDR3 reads CASSPTTGTPYEQYF. CDR3 nucleotides: TGTGCCAGCAGTCCGACGACAGGGACCCCCTACGAGCAGTACTTC.

V gene TRBV20-1 combines with J gene TRBJ2-3; the match to TRBD2 covers 8 bases. The CDR3 has 13 residues. Per the germline V gene, CDR1 is DFQATT and CDR2 is SNEGSKA (reference sequence). Trimming cost V 6 bases and J 2 bases; bases outside gene matches: 4. This CDR3 is CSARGGLTDTQYF. CDR3 DNA sequence: TGCAGTGCCCGGGGGGGCCTCACAGATACGCAGTATTTT.

This clonotype has a count of ten or more. The J gene is TRBJ1-3, the V gene TRBV6-6, with D unclear. The CDR3 is 14 amino acids. Trimming left V 2 bases short and J 0 bases short, with 5 bases between. Germline V gene sequence: CDR1 MNHNY, CDR2 SVGAGI (reference sequence). The CDR3 here is CASSYPGSGNTIYF. The CDR3 DNA sequence: TGTGCCAGCAGTTACCCAGGCTCTGGAAACACCATATATTTT.

This clonotype was counted only a few times. The chain carries TRBV7-3 and TRBJ1-1; no definite D call. This CDR3 is 18 amino acids long. Germline V CDR1 and CDR2: SGHTA, FQGTGA. Trimming pared 2 bases from V and 0 bases from J, leaving 19 bases between. The CDR3 spells CASSLDGPGLSMNTEAFF. Here the CDR3 DNA reads TGTGCCAGCAGCTTAGACGGGCCCGGATTGTCCATGAACACTGAAGCTTTCTTT.

The chain couples TRBV2 to TRBJ2-7; D might be TRBD1 (5 bases). The CDR3 runs 15 residues. The V end lost 3 bases, the J end lost 0 bases, and 12 bases lay between the germline ends. Germline assignment: CDR1 SNHLY and CDR2 FYNNEI. This CDR3 is CASSDLKTVSYEQYF. CDR3 nucleotide sequence: TGTGCCAGCAGTGACCTAAAGACAGTCTCCTACGAGCAGTACTTC.

Only a few counts were recorded for this clonotype. CDR3 sequence reads: CASSHQTGGDYGYTF. Here the CDR3 DNA reads TGTGCCAGCAGCCACCAGACAGGGGGCGACTATGGCTACACCTTC. The V gene is TRBV11-2, the J gene TRBJ1-2, with 10 positions matching TRBD1. Per the germline V gene, CDR1 is SGHAT and CDR2 is FQNNGV. CDR3 length: 15 residues. The ends lost 5 bases at V and 3 bases at J; junction bases unmatched: 6.

V gene TRBV7-6 combines with J gene TRBJ1-1; D may be TRBD1 (6 bases). Germline V gene sequence: CDR1 SGHVS, CDR2 FNYEAQ. V dropped 1 base and J dropped 4 bases, with 10 bases sitting between them. The CDR3 is 14 residues long. CDR3 coding DNA: TGTGCCAGCAGCTTAGGACAGACAGGCACTGAAGCTTTCTTT. Residues: CASSLGQTGTEAFF. The full variable domain, in which reference TRBV7-6 and TRBJ1-1 provide the parts outside the CDR3, is GAGVSQSPRYKVTKRGQDVALRCDPISGHVSLYWYRQALGQGPEFLTYFNYEAQQDKSGLPNDRFSAERPEGSISTLTIQRTEQRDSAMYRCASSLGQTGTEAFFGQGTRLTVV.

The J gene is TRBJ2-7, the V gene TRBV6-1; 9 bases agree with TRBD1. CDR3 length equals 15 residues. The V and J ends lost 5 bases and 2 bases, in that order; junction bases with no gene match: 7. The germline V gene encodes CDR1 MNHNS and CDR2 SASEGT. The CDR3 protein is CASSPTGGMTYEQYF. CDR3 sequence (DNA): TGTGCCAGCAGTCCTACAGGGGGCATGACCTACGAGCAGTACTTC.

This clonotype occurred many times. V is TRBV7-7 and J is TRBJ2-2; 7 positions match TRBD1. This CDR3 comprises 14 residues. The germline CDR1 and CDR2 sequences are SSHAT and FNYEAQ (reference sequence). The J segment lost 7 bases and the V segment lost 2 bases, leaving 4 bases of the junction unmatched. The CDR3 DNA sequence: TGTGCCAGCAGCTTACCAGGGGGAAGCGGGGAGCTGTTTTTT. This codes for CASSLPGGSGELFF.

The gene calls are TRBV12-3 or TRBV12-4 and TRBJ2-5; perhaps TRBD2 as D (7 bases). CDR3 length: 16 amino acids. V lost 3 bases and J lost 1, with 15 bases in between. CDR3 coding DNA: TGTGCCAGCAGTTTGTGGGGGGGCGATCCCCAAGAGACCCAGTACTTC. As protein: CASSLWGGDPQETQYF.

This chain joins TRBV28 and TRBJ2-1; D is uncertain. There are 17 residues in the CDR3. Germline-derived CDR1 and CDR2 are MDHEN and SYDVKM. The V and J ends lost 7 bases and 7 bases respectively, with 26 bases between them. CDR3 coding DNA: TGTGCCAGCACCCTTTCCCCCTTCGAAGGTGGCGCAAATGAGCAGTTCTTC. Translation gives CASTLSPFEGGANEQFF.